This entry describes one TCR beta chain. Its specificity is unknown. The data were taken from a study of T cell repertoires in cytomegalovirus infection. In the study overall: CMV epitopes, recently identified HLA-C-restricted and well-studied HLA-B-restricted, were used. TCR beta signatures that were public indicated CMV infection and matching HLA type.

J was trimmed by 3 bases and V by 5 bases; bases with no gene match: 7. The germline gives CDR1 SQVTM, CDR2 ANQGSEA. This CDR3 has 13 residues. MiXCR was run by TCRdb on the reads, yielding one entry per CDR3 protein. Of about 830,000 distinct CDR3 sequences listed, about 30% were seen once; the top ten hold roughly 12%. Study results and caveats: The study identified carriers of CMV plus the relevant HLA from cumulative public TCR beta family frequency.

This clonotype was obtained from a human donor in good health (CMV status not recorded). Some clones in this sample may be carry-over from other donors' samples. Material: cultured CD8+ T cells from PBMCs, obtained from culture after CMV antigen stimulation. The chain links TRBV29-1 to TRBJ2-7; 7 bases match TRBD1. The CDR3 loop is CSVSGQPNYEQYF. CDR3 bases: TGCAGCGTTTCGGGACAGCCTAACTACGAGCAGTACTTC.